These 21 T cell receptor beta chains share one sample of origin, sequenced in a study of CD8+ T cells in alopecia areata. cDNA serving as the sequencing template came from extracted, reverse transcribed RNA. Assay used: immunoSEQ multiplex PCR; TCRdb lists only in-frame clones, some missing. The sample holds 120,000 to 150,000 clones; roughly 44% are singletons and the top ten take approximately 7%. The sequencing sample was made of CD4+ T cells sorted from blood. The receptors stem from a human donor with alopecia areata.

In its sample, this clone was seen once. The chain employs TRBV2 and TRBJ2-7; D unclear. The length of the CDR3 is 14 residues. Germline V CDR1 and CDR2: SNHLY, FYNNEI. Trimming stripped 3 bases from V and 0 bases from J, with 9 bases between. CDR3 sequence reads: CASSDSSNSYEQYF. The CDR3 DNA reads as TGTGCCAGCAGTGACTCCTCAAACTCCTACGAGCAGTACTTC.

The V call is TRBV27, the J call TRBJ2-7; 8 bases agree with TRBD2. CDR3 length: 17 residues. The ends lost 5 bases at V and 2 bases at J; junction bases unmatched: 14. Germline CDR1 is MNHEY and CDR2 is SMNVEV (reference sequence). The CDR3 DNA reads TGTGCCAGCAGTCCACCCCGCCGCGGGAGGAAGCCCTACGAGCAGTACTTC. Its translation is CASSPPRRGRKPYEQYF.

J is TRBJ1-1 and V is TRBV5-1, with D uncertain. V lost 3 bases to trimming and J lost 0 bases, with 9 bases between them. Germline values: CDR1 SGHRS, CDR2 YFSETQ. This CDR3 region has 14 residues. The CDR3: CASSSSEMNTEAFF. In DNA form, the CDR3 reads TGCGCCAGCAGCTCTTCCGAGATGAACACTGAAGCTTTCTTT. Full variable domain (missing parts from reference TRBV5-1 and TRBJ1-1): KAGVTQTPRYLIKTRGQQVTLSCSPISGHRSVSWYQQTPGQGLQFLFEYFSETQRNKGNFPGRFSGRQFSNSRSEMNVSTLELGDSALYLCASSSSEMNTEAFFGQGTRLTVV.

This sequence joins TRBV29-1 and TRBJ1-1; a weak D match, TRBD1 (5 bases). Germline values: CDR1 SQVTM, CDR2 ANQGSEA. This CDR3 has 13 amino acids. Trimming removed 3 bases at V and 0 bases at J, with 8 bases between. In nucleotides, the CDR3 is TGCAGCGTTGATGCAGGGATGAACACTGAAGCTTTCTTT. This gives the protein CSVDAGMNTEAFF.

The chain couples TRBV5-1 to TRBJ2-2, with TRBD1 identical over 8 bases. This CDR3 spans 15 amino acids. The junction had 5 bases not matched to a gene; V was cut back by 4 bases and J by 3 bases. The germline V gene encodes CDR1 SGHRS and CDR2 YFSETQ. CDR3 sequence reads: CASSPDRVDTGELFF. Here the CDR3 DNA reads TGCGCCAGCAGCCCGGACAGGGTCGACACCGGGGAGCTGTTTTTT.

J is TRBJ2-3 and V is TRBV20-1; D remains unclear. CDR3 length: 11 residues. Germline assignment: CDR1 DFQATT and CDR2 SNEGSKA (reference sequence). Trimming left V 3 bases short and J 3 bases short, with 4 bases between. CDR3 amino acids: CSARLTDTQYF. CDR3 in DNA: TGCAGTGCTAGGTTAACAGATACGCAGTATTTT.

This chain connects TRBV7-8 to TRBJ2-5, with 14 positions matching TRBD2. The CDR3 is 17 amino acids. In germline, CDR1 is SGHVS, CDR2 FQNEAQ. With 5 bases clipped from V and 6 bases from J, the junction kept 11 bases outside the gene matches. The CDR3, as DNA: TGTGCCAGCAGCGCAAGCGGACTAGCGGGAGGTTGGAAGACCCAGTACTTC. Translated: CASSASGLAGGWKTQYF.

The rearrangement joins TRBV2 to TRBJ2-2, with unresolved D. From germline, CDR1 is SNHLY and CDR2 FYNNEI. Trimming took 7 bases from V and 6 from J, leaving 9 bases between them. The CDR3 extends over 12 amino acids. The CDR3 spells CASKRASGELFF. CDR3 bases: TGTGCCAGCAAACGGGCCTCCGGGGAGCTGTTTTTT.

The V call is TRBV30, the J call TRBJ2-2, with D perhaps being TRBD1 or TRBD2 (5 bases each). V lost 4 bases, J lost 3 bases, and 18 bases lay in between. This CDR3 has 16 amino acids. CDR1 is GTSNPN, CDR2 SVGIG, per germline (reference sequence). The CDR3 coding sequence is TGTGCCTGGAAGGCTAGAGGGGTTCGTGACACCGGGGAGCTGTTTTTT. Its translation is CAWKARGVRDTGELFF.

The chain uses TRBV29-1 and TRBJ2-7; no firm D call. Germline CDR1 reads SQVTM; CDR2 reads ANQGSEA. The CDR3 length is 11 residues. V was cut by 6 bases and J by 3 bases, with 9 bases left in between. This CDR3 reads CSVAQSYEQYF. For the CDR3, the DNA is TGCAGCGTCGCGCAGAGCTACGAGCAGTACTTC.

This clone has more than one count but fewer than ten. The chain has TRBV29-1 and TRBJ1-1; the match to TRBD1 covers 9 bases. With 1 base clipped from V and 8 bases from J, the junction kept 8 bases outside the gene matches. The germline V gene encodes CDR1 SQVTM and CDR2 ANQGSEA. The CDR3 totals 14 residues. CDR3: CSVEGRDRDLEAFF. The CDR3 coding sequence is TGCAGCGTTGAAGGGAGGGACAGGGACTTAGAAGCTTTCTTT.

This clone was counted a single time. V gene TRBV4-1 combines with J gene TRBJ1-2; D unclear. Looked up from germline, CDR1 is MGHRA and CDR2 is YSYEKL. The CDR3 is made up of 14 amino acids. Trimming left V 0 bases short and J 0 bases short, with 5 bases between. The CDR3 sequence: CASSQDLTNYGYTF. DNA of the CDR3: TGCGCCAGCAGCCAAGATCTTACTAACTATGGCTACACCTTC.

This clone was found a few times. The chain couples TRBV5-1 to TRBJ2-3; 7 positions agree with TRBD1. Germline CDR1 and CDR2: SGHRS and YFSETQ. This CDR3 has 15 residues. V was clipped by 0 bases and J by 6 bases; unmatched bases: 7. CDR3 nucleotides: TGCGCCAGCAGCTTGGTGGACAGGACAACGGATACGCAGTATTTT. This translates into CASSLVDRTTDTQYF.

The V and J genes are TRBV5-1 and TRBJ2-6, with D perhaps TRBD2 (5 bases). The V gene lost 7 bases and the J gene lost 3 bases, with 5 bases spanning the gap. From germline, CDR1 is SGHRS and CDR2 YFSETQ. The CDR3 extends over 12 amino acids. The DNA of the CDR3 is TGCGCCAGCGAGGGTGGGGCCAACGTCCTGACTTTC. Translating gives CASEGGANVLTF. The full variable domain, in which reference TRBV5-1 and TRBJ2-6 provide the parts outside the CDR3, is KAGVTQTPRYLIKTRGQQVTLSCSPISGHRSVSWYQQTPGQGLQFLFEYFSETQRNKGNFPGRFSGRQFSNSRSEMNVSTLELGDSALYLCASEGGANVLTFGAGSRLTVL.

The CDR3, as DNA: TGCGCCAGCAGCTCCATGGTGGGGGGGGCTTACGAGCAGTACTTC. Protein: CASSSMVGGAYEQYF. J is TRBJ2-7 and V is TRBV5-1; D perhaps matches TRBD2 (7 bases). The CDR3 consists of 15 residues. The V and J ends lost 3 bases and 4 bases respectively, with 17 bases between them. Germline CDR1 reads SGHRS; CDR2 reads YFSETQ. The entire variable domain, with the rest obtained from reference TRBV5-1 and TRBJ2-7, is as follows: KAGVTQTPRYLIKTRGQQVTLSCSPISGHRSVSWYQQTPGQGLQFLFEYFSETQRNKGNFPGRFSGRQFSNSRSEMNVSTLELGDSALYLCASSSMVGGAYEQYFGPGTRLTVT.

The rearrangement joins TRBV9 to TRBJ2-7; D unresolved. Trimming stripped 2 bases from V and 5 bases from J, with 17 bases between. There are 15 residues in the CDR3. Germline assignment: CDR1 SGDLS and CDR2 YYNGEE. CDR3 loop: CASSVHDGRGDEQYF. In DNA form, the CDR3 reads TGTGCCAGCAGCGTCCATGACGGGCGTGGCGACGAGCAGTACTTC.

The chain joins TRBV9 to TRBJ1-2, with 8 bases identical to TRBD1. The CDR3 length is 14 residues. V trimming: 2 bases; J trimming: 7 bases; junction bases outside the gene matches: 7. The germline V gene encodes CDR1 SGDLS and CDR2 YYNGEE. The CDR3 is CASSVGQGVSGYTF. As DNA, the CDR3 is TGTGCCAGCAGCGTCGGACAGGGAGTAAGTGGCTACACCTTC.

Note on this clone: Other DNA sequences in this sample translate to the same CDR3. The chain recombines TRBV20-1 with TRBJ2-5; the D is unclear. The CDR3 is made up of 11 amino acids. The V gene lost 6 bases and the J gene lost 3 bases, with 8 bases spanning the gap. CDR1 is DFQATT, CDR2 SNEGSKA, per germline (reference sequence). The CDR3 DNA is TGCAGTGCCCGGATAGAAGAGACCCAGTACTTC. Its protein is CSARIEETQYF.

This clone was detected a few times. For the CDR3, the DNA is TGCAGCGTTCGACCGAACTATGGCTACACCTTC. It specifies CSVRPNYGYTF. The gene calls are TRBV29-1 and TRBJ1-2; unclear D gene. Trimming pared 5 bases from V and 2 bases from J, leaving 6 bases between. CDR1 SQVTM and CDR2 ANQGSEA come from the germline V gene. This CDR3 has 11 amino acids.

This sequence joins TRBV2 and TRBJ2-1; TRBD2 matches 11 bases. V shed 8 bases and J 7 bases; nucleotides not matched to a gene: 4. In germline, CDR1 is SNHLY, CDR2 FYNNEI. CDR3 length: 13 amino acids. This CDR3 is CASLAGGKNEQFF. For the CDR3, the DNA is TGTGCCAGCTTAGCGGGAGGGAAGAATGAGCAGTTCTTC.

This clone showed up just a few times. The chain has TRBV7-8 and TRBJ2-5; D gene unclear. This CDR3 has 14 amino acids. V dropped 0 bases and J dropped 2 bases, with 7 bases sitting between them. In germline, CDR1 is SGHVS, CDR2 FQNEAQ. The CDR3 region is CASSLAHRQETQYF. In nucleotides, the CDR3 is TGTGCCAGCAGCTTAGCCCACCGACAAGAGACCCAGTACTTC.